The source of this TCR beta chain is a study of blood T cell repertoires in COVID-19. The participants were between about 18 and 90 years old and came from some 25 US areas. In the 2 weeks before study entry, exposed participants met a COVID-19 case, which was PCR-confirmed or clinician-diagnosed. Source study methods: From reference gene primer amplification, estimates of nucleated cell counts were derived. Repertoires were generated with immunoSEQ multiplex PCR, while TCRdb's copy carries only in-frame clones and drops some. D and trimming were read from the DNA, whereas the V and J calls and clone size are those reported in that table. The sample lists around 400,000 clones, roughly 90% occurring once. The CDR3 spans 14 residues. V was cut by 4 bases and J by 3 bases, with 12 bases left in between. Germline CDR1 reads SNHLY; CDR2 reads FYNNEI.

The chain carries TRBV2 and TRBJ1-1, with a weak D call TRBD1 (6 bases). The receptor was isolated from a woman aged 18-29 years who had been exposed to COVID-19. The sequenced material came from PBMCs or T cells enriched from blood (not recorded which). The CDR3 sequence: CASSAQGLYTEAFF. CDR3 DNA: TGTGCCAGCAGTGCACAGGGTCTGTACACTGAAGCTTTCTTT.